These T cell receptor beta chains were read from a single sample in a study of blood T cell repertoires in COVID-19. The data were produced by immunoSEQ multiplex PCR, yet TCRdb's version contains in-frame clones alone and is incomplete. Of 200,000 to 300,000 clones detected, about 88% appear once; the ten largest clones hold almost 2%. The specimen was peripheral blood. These receptors came from a man younger than 45 with active or convalescent COVID-19. The CDR3 runs from the conserved cysteine through the conserved F or W. D genes are given only for firm matches. Clone size is stated in some rows and not others, as once, few, many or a class when expanded.

V: TRBV2; size: NA; J: TRBJ1-1; D: NA; DNA: TGTGCCAGCAGTAGAGACACGGGAGGGGAAGCTTTCTTT; CDR3: CASSRDTGGEAFF
V: TRBV6-5; size: NA; J: TRBJ1-1; D: NA; DNA: TGTGCCAGCGGCAGAACAGGGTCGTACACTGAAGCTTTCTTT; CDR3: CASGRTGSYTEAFF
V: TRBV13; size: NA; J: TRBJ2-3; D: TRBD2; DNA: TGTGCCAGCAGCTGGCGGACTAGCCTCCCAGATACGCAGTATTTT; CDR3: CASSWRTSLPDTQYF
V: TRBV19; size: NA; J: TRBJ2-1; D: NA; DNA: TGTGCCTCTTCGGTTGCGGCTAGCTCCTACAATGAGCAGTTCTTC; CDR3: CASSVAASSYNEQFF
V: TRBV6-5; size: NA; J: TRBJ1-1; D: NA; DNA: TGTGCCAGCAGTTACTCGCGGATTCAGAACACTGAAGCTTTCTTT; CDR3: CASSYSRIQNTEAFF
V: TRBV28; size: NA; J: TRBJ2-7; D: TRBD1; DNA: TGTGCCAGCAGATACGGACAGGTTAGCTCCGAGCAGTACTTC; CDR3: CASRYGQVSSEQYF
V: TRBV19; size: NA; J: TRBJ2-3; D: TRBD2; DNA: TGTGCCAGTAGTATGGCTAGCGGATACACAGATACGCAGTATTTT; CDR3: CASSMASGYTDTQYF
V: TRBV3-1/TRBV3-2; size: many; J: TRBJ1-5; D: TRBD1; DNA: TGTGCCAGCAGCCCAAACCCGGGACAGGGAGGGGATCAGCCCCAGCATTTT; CDR3: CASSPNPGQGGDQPQHF
V: TRBV19; size: NA; J: TRBJ1-1; D: TRBD1; DNA: TGTGCCAGTAGTATCATACAGGGGTCTGAAGCTTTCTTT; CDR3: CASSIIQGSEAFF
V: TRBV5-5; size: NA; J: TRBJ1-2; D: TRBD1; DNA: TGTGCCAGCAGCTTGGCCGGGACAGGGCTTCTGTATGGCTACACCTTC; CDR3: CASSLAGTGLLYGYTF
V: TRBV11-2; size: NA; J: TRBJ2-2; D: TRBD2; DNA: TGTGCCAGCAGCCTGCGGGGGGCAACGACCGGGGAGCTGTTTTTT; CDR3: CASSLRGATTGELFF
V: TRBV7-8; size: NA; J: TRBJ2-7; D: NA; DNA: TGTGCCAGCAGCTTAGGCGGAACCTACGAGCAGTACTTC; CDR3: CASSLGGTYEQYF
V: TRBV6-5; size: NA; J: TRBJ2-1; D: NA; DNA: TGTGCCAGCAGTTACACTCCGGGGAAGCAGTTCTTC; CDR3: CASSYTPGKQFF
V: TRBV6-6; size: NA; J: TRBJ1-1; D: NA; DNA: TGTGCCAGCAGTGAGACACGGTACACTGAAGCTTTCTTT; CDR3: CASSETRYTEAFF
V: TRBV20-1; size: few; J: TRBJ2-7; D: TRBD1; DNA: TGCAGTGCTAGTTACCCGGACAGGGCGCCCGTTCAGTACTTC; CDR3: CSASYPDRAPVQYF